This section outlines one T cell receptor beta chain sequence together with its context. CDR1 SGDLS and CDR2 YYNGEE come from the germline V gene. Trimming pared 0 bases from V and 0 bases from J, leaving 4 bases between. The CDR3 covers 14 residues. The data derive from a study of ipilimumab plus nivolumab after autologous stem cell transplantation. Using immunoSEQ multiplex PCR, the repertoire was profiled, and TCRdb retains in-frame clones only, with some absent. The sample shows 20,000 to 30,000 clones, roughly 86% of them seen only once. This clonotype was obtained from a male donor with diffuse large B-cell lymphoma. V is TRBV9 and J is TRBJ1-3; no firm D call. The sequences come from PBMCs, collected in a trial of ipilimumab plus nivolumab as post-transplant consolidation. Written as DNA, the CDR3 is TGTGCCAGCAGCGTAGGTGCCTCTGGAAACACCATATATTTT. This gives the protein CASSVGASGNTIYF.